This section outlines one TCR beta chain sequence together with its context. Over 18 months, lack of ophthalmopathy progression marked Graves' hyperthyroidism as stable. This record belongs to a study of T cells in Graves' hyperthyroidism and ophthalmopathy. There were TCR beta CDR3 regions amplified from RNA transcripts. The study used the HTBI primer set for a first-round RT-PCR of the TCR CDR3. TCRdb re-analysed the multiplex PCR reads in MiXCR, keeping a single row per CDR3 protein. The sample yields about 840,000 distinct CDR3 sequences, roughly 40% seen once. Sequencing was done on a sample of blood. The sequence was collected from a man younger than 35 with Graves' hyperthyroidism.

CDR3 bases: TGCAGCGGAGGACGGCCAAACACTGAAGCTTTCTTT. Amino acid sequence: CSGGRPNTEAFF. The chain carries TRBV29-1 and TRBJ1-1; D is unresolved. Trimming took off 7 bases at V and 2 bases at J, with 11 bases between the two ends. CDR1 SQVTM and CDR2 ANQGSEA come from the germline V gene. The length of the CDR3 is 12 residues.